This entry concerns a single TCR beta chain. It lacks a known antigen. No base qualities exist here, and no much larger clone lies one base off it. The time point label on this specimen signifies: persistent/refractory GD, antithyroid drugs over 5 years with positive TRAb. RNA was extracted from PBMCs in TRIzol for both TCR sequencing and RNA sequencing. Graves' disease was diagnosed according to American Thyroid Association guidelines. Patients for the study were recruited at an endocrinology department in Xi'an, China. Each patient gave 8.5 to 9.5 milliliters of peripheral blood, collected in an EDTA anticoagulant tube. PBMCs were isolated by Ficoll Paque Plus density gradient separation without further T cell sorting. RNA quality was checked with an Agilent 2100 Bioanalyzer and agarose gel, and concentration with a NanoDrop 2000. CDR1 and CDR2 are drawn from the germline V gene: SGHVS, FQNEAQ. The CDR3 measures 12 amino acids from cysteine to phenylalanine. The DNA shown is the 36-base CDR3, in frame from base 1. A distance of 8 bases separates the germline ends of V and J, which lose 3 bases and 6 bases respectively.

These data are taken from a study of regulatory T cells in long-lasting Graves disease (TCRdb year 2021). Regarding the research as a whole: Persistent Graves' disease meant more than 5 years of antithyroid drug treatment with TSH receptor autoantibodies that stayed positive. Peripheral blood TCR sequencing and RNA sequencing compared persistent Graves' disease patients with newly diagnosed Graves' disease patients. Antithyroid drugs had been taken for approximately 10 years on average by persistent Graves' disease patients in the clinical cohort. A total of 33 samples underwent TCR sequencing, from some 13 patients with persistent Graves' disease and 20 or so patients with newly diagnosed Graves' disease. The study was registered as a clinical trial and conducted in China.

The protocol used for the library was multiplex PCR. Instrument used: Illumina HiSeq 4000. iRepertoire HTBI primers and Arm-PCR amplification of CDR3 regions were used to construct TCR beta libraries. PCR products were gel purified before sequencing. The authors' pipeline ran thus. A total of 62 TRBV and 14 TRBJ segments were identified across samples and were used for gene usage analysis of CDR3 amino acid clonotypes. COPE and FqMerger were used to merge filtered high-quality paired reads into contigs. BLAST was used to align contigs to IMGT TRBV, TRBD and TRBJ reference genes, and CDR3 was defined according to IMGT. Highly expanded clones were defined as clonotypes with a frequency above 0.1%. Shannon entropy served as the measure of repertoire diversity, while the Gini coefficient captured V-J evenness. Clonotypes shared by more than one individual were considered public. The public reads were reprocessed in TCRdb via fastp at Q25 and MiXCR, keeping in-frame beta chains. CDR3 protein duplicates are merged, each entry listing the most common genes and DNA. V and J calls and clone size were set by TCRdb, not the authors. A total of roughly 300,000 distinct CDR3 sequences appear in this sample, 20% to 25% of them only once. In total, the top ten clones hold 45% to 70% of the sample.

Results the study describes overall, beyond this receptor: TRBV28, TRBJ1-2 and TRBJ2-5 were preferentially used in persistent disease, while TRBV20-1 and TRBJ2-1 were favored in newly diagnosed disease. Peripheral blood alone was examined, since thyroid tissue, which constituted the primary lesion, could not be accessed. Persistent patients shared more public clonotypes among themselves (around 2,700) than newly diagnosed patients did (roughly 910). Only the TCR beta chain was sequenced and analyzed. Lower TCR Shannon entropy and fewer highly expanded clones were observed in persistent Graves' disease patients than in newly diagnosed patients, which suggested clonal expansion. The small sample size was acknowledged by the authors as a limitation that may reduce accuracy.

Material: peripheral blood mononuclear cells (PBMCs), obtained when the disease was refractory, from a patient treated with antithyroid drugs. The clonotype was recovered from a female donor with Graves disease. Recombination linked TRBV7-8 to TRBJ2-5; the D gene is not confidently resolved. The CDR3 loop reads CASSFEWKTQYF. The DNA sequence is as follows: TGTGCCAGCAGCTTTGAGTGGAAGACCCAGTACTTC.